The clone carrying this T cell receptor (beta chain) was counted at least ten times. The V gene end was trimmed by 1 base and the J gene end by 2 bases; junction bases not matched to a gene: 5. The CDR3 is 16 amino acids. Germline V CDR1 and CDR2: MDHEN, SYDVKM. Regarding time point: patch test 3, about 24 weeks after DPC sensitization. Regarding treatment: therapeutic diphenylcyclopropenone sensitization with weekly scalp DPC. The data are from a study of human T cells and chemical hapten exposure. From the RACE reads, TCRdb called clonotypes with MiXCR, one entry per CDR3 protein. The repertoire has just under 65,000 distinct CDR3 sequences, 9.5% to 12% of them found once; the top ten carry roughly 2.3%.

V and J are TRBV28 and TRBJ2-7, with TRBD1 matching over 10 bases. The source was whole blood, collected in connection with sensitization to the hapten diphenylcyclopropenone (DPC). The origin of this receptor is a young woman with alopecia areata. Some clones in this sample may be carry-over from other donors' samples. The CDR3: CASSLSRDRGPYEQYF. The CDR3 nucleotides read TGTGCCAGCAGTTTATCCCGGGACAGGGGCCCCTACGAGCAGTACTTC.